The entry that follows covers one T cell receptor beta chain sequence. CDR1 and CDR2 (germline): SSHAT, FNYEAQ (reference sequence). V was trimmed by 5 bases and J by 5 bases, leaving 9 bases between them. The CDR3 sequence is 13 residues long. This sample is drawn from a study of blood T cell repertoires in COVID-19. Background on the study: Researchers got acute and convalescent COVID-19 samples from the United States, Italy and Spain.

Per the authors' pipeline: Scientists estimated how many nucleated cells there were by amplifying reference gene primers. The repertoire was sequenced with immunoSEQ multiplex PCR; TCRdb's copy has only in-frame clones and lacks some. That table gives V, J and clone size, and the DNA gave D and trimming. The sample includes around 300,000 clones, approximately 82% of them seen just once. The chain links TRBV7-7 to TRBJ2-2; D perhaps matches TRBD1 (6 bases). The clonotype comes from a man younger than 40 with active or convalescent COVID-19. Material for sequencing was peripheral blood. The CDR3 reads CASSGTMTGELFF. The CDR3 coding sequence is TGTGCCAGCAGCGGGACAATGACCGGGGAGCTGTTTTTT.